The clone carrying this T cell receptor (beta chain) was picked up one time. Its antigen is still unknown. The data derive from a study of shared clonotypes between healthy human individuals. Findings and limits, study-wide: When naive CD4 clonotypes were compared across a few donors, about 4.8% were shared.

V was pared by 5 bases and J by 5 bases, with 12 bases between. This CDR3 is 13 amino acids long. Germline V gives CDR1 LNHDA, CDR2 SQIVND (reference sequence). The naive CD8 fraction comprised CD45RO-negative cells positively selected for CCR7 and excluded terminally differentiated effector memory CD45RA+ cells. Only in-frame clones appear in the TCRdb table, and some are missing; sequencing was by immunoSEQ multiplex PCR. Of about 1,800,000 clones in the sample, about 94% were seen once. The receptor was isolated from a man younger than 30 in good health. The V and J genes are TRBV19 and TRBJ1-2; D is perhaps TRBD1 (5 bases). The sample consisted of naive CD8+ T cells sorted from blood. The CDR3 protein is CASSPITGYGYTF. The CDR3 bases are TGTGCCAGTAGTCCGATTACAGGTTATGGCTACACCTTC.